Presented here are 28 T cell receptor beta chains from one specimen sequenced in a study of vaccination effects on CD4 cells after COVID-19. Within the ViraFEST assay, antigen-specific CD4+ T cells underwent expansion with viral peptide pools prior to sequencing. Investigators separated out CD4+ T cells once around 10 days of culture had passed. These receptors have no identified antigens. Libraries were prepared by immunoSEQ multiplex PCR; TCRdb keeps only in-frame clonotypes and omits some of them. The sample lists approximately 82,000 clones; roughly 80% were seen once. Sequences were derived from CD4+ T cells from PBMCs cultured with HCoV-229E spike peptides, sampled before COVID-19 vaccination. The origin of the receptors is a human donor who received a COVID-19 vaccine.

V usage is TRBV21-1 and J usage is TRBJ2-1. TRBV21-1 is termed a pseudogene. The CDR3 has 18 residues. The CDR3 reads CASSPRAETTSSYNEQFF. The CDR3 DNA reads as TGTGCCAGCAGCCCAAGGGCGGAGACAACGAGCTCCTACAATGAGCAGTTCTTC.

The rearrangement uses TRBV6-5 and TRBJ2-4; D is unresolved. Germline CDR1 is MNHEY and CDR2 is SVGAGI. Trimming took off 7 bases at V and 6 bases at J, with 13 bases between the two ends. The CDR3 is 13 amino acids. The CDR3 nucleotides read TGTGCCAGCACCCTATTCCGAGCAAACATTCAGTACTTC. It encodes CASTLFRANIQYF.

The DNA of the CDR3 is TGTGCCAGCAGTGAAGATCGGGGCCGGGAAGCTTTCTTT. This encodes CASSEDRGREAFF. The V call is TRBV2, the J call TRBJ1-1; TRBD1 is a possible D gene (5 bases). V was clipped by 1 base and J by 8 bases, with 11 bases between them. Germline-derived CDR1 and CDR2 are SNHLY and FYNNEI. This CDR3 spans 13 amino acids.

This rearrangement joins TRBV6-4 to TRBJ2-1; D is uncertain. CDR1 MRHNA and CDR2 SNTAGT come from the germline V gene. The CDR3 contains 15 residues. V shed 5 bases and J shed 0 bases, with 11 bases lying between them. CDR3: CASSYQPSSYNEQFF. CDR3 DNA: TGTGCCAGCAGTTACCAGCCTTCCTCCTACAATGAGCAGTTCTTC.

This sequence joins TRBV7-6 and TRBJ1-3; weak D call: TRBD1 (6 bases). The CDR3 length is 17 residues. In germline, CDR1 is SGHVS, CDR2 FNYEAQ. Trimming removed 2 bases from V and 1 base from J, with 15 bases in between. CDR3 residues: CASSLPPGAKSGNTIYF. DNA of the CDR3: TGTGCCAGCAGCTTACCTCCGGGGGCGAAGTCTGGAAACACCATATATTTT.

The V gene is TRBV7-2, the J gene TRBJ2-3; 8 bases line up with TRBD2. CDR1 and CDR2 (germline): SGHTA, FQGNSA. The CDR3 covers 14 residues. V shed 3 bases and J 1 base; nucleotides not matched to a gene: 0. In DNA, the CDR3 is TGTGCCAGCAGCTTCGGGGGGGGCACAGATACGCAGTATTTT. This encodes CASSFGGGTDTQYF.

The chain carries TRBV28 and TRBJ2-7; the match to TRBD1 covers 11 bases. CDR3 length: 16 amino acids. Germline CDR1 MDHEN, CDR2 SYDVKM. V was clipped by 5 bases and J by 1 base; unmatched bases: 7. The CDR3 is CASSTAGTGGSYEQYV. The CDR3 nucleotides are TGTGCCAGCAGTACGGCGGGGACAGGGGGGTCCTACGAGCAGTACGTC.

The chain uses TRBV6-2 or TRBV6-3 and TRBJ2-1; D may correspond to TRBD1 or TRBD2 (5 bases each). Trimming shortened V by 0 bases and J by 6 bases, and 12 bases separated the two germline ends. The CDR3 is 15 amino acids. Germline assignment: CDR1 MNHEY and CDR2 SVGEGT. CDR3 in amino acids: CASSYSTGRFNEQFF. The DNA for the CDR3 is TGTGCCAGCAGTTACTCCACGGGACGGTTCAATGAGCAGTTCTTC.

CDR3 protein: CASSFLAGSEETQYF. CDR3 bases: TGTGCCAGCAGCTTCTTAGCGGGGTCGGAAGAGACCCAGTACTTC. The V gene is TRBV7-7, the J gene TRBJ2-5; 8 nucleotides agree with TRBD2. V shed 3 bases, J shed 3 bases, and the junction held 6 bases outside the gene matches. CDR1 is SSHAT and CDR2 is FNYEAQ in the germline V gene (reference sequence). The CDR3 contains 15 residues.

This rearrangement joins TRBV24-1 to TRBJ2-5; 8 bases line up with TRBD1. This CDR3 region has 17 residues. The V and J ends lost 4 bases and 5 bases, in that order; junction bases with no gene match: 14. Looked up from germline, CDR1 is KGHDR and CDR2 is SFDVKD. CDR3 in amino acids: CATSDTTGARFGETQYF. The CDR3 nucleotides are TGTGCCACCAGTGACACGACAGGGGCCCGCTTTGGGGAGACCCAGTACTTC.

This clone occurred a few times. The J gene is TRBJ1-1, the V gene TRBV10-2; D possibly corresponds to TRBD1 (5 bases). The CDR3 runs to 13 residues. V was cut by 6 bases and J by 1 base, with 9 bases left in between. Germline CDR1 and CDR2: WSHSY and SAAADI. CDR3 protein: CASSSTANTEAFF. DNA of the CDR3: TGCGCCAGCAGCTCGACAGCGAACACTGAAGCTTTCTTT.

V and J are TRBV25-1 and TRBJ2-5, with D maybe TRBD2 (6 bases). CDR1 and CDR2 (germline): MGHDK, SYGVNS. With 3 bases removed from V and 5 bases from J, the gap between germline ends came to 13 bases. This CDR3 comprises 14 residues. The DNA for the CDR3 is TGTGCCAGCAGTGAGCCGGGAGCCAGGGAGACCCAGTACTTC. It is translated as CASSEPGARETQYF.

This clone showed up just once. The chain combines TRBV29-1 with TRBJ2-5; D remains unclear. V was cut by 2 bases and J by 2 bases, with 9 bases left in between. Germline CDR1 SQVTM, CDR2 ANQGSEA. This CDR3 is built from 13 residues. The CDR3 sequence: CSVEKHRQETQYF. The CDR3 coding sequence is TGCAGCGTTGAAAAACACAGACAAGAGACCCAGTACTTC.

This rearrangement joins TRBV25-1 to TRBJ1-3; 9 bases line up with TRBD1. This CDR3 has 15 amino acids. J lost 3 bases, V lost 5 bases, and 5 bases had no gene match. Germline V gene data show CDR1 as MGHDK and CDR2 as SYGVNS. CDR3 coding DNA: TGTGCCAGCAGTCTACAGGGGGCATATGGAAACACCATATATTTT. The encoded protein is CASSLQGAYGNTIYF.

The count of this clone is one. This chain connects TRBV27 to TRBJ2-7; the D gene is possibly TRBD1 (6 bases). This CDR3 comprises 13 residues. Germline lookup yields CDR1 MNHEY and CDR2 SMNVEV (reference sequence). The V end was cut by 4 bases, the J end by 6 bases, with 13 bases between. In nucleotides, the CDR3 is TGTGCCAGCAGTTCTACAGGGTACGGCGAGCAGTACGTC. Translation: CASSSTGYGEQYV.

V usage is TRBV6-5 and J usage is TRBJ2-1; TRBD2 matches 8 bases. V trimming: 6 bases; J trimming: 7 bases; junction bases outside the gene matches: 8. Germline lookup yields CDR1 MNHEY and CDR2 SVGAGI. The CDR3 loop spans 14 amino acids. The CDR3 here is CASRRGGASNEQFF. In nucleotides, the CDR3 is TGTGCCAGCAGACGGGGGGGGGCCAGTAATGAGCAGTTCTTC.

This chain links TRBV3-1 (or the pseudogene TRBV3-2) with TRBJ2-1, with TRBD2 matching 9 bases. The CDR3 consists of 14 residues. Germline lookup yields CDR1 LGHDT and CDR2 YNNKEL (reference sequence). J was trimmed by 7 bases and V by 6 bases; bases with no gene match: 7. The CDR3 DNA reads TGTGCCAGCAGAGAGCGGGGGGCCAGGAATGAGCAGTTCTTC. Translation: CASRERGARNEQFF.

The chain joins TRBV6-5 to TRBJ1-5; weak D call: TRBD1 (5 bases). The ends were cut back, 7 bases at V and 4 bases at J, with 14 bases in the middle. Germline assignment: CDR1 MNHEY and CDR2 SVGAGI. The CDR3 has 14 residues. The CDR3 bases are TGTGCCAGCACGTGGGGGAGGGTAAATCAGCCCCAGCATTTT. Its translation is CASTWGRVNQPQHF.

The chain carries TRBV10-3 and TRBJ1-6; D perhaps matches TRBD1 (5 bases). Trimming took off 1 base at V and 5 bases at J, with 9 bases between the two ends. The germline gives CDR1 ENHRY, CDR2 SYGVKD. The CDR3 contains 15 residues. The CDR3 reads CAISEWGKNNSPLHF. The CDR3 DNA sequence: TGTGCCATCAGTGAGTGGGGGAAAAATAATTCACCCCTCCACTTT.

The V and J genes are TRBV5-4 and TRBJ2-1, with 12 bases lining up with TRBD2. The CDR3 extends over 17 amino acids. The J segment lost 9 bases and the V segment lost 0 bases, leaving 10 bases of the junction unmatched. Germline V CDR1 and CDR2: SGHNT, YYREEE (reference sequence). The CDR3 spells CASSLANLAGGRSEQFF. CDR3 bases: TGTGCCAGCAGCTTGGCCAATCTAGCGGGGGGGCGAAGTGAGCAGTTCTTC. Full variable domain (rest looked up from reference TRBV5-4 and TRBJ2-1): ETGVTQSPTHLIKTRGQQVTLRCSSQSGHNTVSWYQQALGQGPQFIFQYYREEENGRGNFPPRFSGLQFPNYSSELNVNALELDDSALYLCASSLANLAGGRSEQFFGPGTRLTVL.

The V gene is TRBV2, the J gene TRBJ2-7; tentative D call: TRBD2 (6 bases). Germline CDR1 SNHLY, CDR2 FYNNEI. V was pared by 5 bases and J by 7 bases, with 12 bases between. The length of the CDR3 is 12 residues. The CDR3 nucleotides are TGTGCCAGCAGTAAGGGTGCGGGGGAGCAGTACGTC. Translating gives CASSKGAGEQYV.

J is TRBJ2-5 and V is TRBV6-2 or TRBV6-3; the match to TRBD1 covers 11 bases. Germline V gene data show CDR1 as MNHEY and CDR2 as SVGEGT. After removal of 2 bases from V and 5 bases from J, the junction contained 13 bases not matched to a gene. This CDR3 spans 18 amino acids. The CDR3 DNA sequence: TGTGCCAGCAGTTACCGGATACGGGGACAGGGGGGACTGGAGACCCAGTACTTC. This sequence encodes CASSYRIRGQGGLETQYF.

The V gene is TRBV18, the J gene TRBJ1-4, with D hard to call. CDR1 is KGHSH, CDR2 LQKENI, per germline. Trimming removed 1 base from V and 4 bases from J, with 10 bases in between. CDR3 length: 15 amino acids. CDR3 in amino acids: CASSPRTAGNEKLFF. The CDR3 DNA is TGTGCCAGCTCACCACGGACCGCCGGTAATGAAAAACTGTTTTTT.

This chain joins TRBV9 and TRBJ1-1; D may be TRBD1 (6 bases). This CDR3 spans 14 amino acids. Germline CDR1 and CDR2: SGDLS and YYNGEE. Trimming shortened V by 7 bases and J by 6 bases, and 19 bases separated the two germline ends. The CDR3: CASGHVDSRAEAFF. The CDR3 DNA is TGTGCCAGCGGTCACGTGGACAGCCGAGCTGAAGCTTTCTTT.

J is TRBJ1-6 and V is TRBV3-1 (or the pseudogene TRBV3-2); the D gene is possibly TRBD1 (6 bases). Germline V gene data show CDR1 as LGHDT and CDR2 as YNNKEL (reference sequence). CDR3 length: 18 residues. V was clipped by 4 bases and J by 0 bases, with 16 bases between them. The chain's CDR3 is CASSLWGARGSYNSPLHF. The CDR3 DNA sequence: TGTGCCAGCAGCCTGTGGGGGGCCCGCGGCTCCTATAATTCACCCCTCCACTTT.

The rearrangement links TRBV5-8 to TRBJ2-3, with 9 bases aligning to TRBD1. Germline loops: CDR1 SGHTS, CDR2 YDEGEE. With V trimmed by 3 bases and J by 1 base, 0 bases remained unmatched. There are 14 residues in the CDR3. The CDR3 nucleotides are TGTGCCAGCAGCTGGGACAGGGGCACAGATACGCAGTATTTT. Translating it yields CASSWDRGTDTQYF.

The rearrangement joins TRBV10-1 to TRBJ2-3, with D perhaps matching TRBD1 or TRBD2 (5 bases each). Germline CDR1 WNHNN, CDR2 SYGVQD (reference sequence). This CDR3 has 16 amino acids. V shed 2 bases and J shed 2 bases, with 14 bases lying between them. Here the CDR3 reads CASSESPGRVTDTQYF. The CDR3 DNA follows: TGCGCCAGCAGTGAGAGTCCAGGGAGAGTCACAGATACGCAGTATTTT.

This clone has more than one count but fewer than ten. The chain employs TRBV9 and TRBJ2-3; D not resolved. Germline V gene sequence: CDR1 SGDLS, CDR2 YYNGEE. The CDR3 contains 15 residues. Trimming stripped 4 bases from V and 6 bases from J, with 18 bases between. The CDR3: CASSPHFSPWDTQYF. The CDR3 DNA reads as TGTGCCAGCAGCCCTCACTTTAGCCCATGGGATACGCAGTATTTT.